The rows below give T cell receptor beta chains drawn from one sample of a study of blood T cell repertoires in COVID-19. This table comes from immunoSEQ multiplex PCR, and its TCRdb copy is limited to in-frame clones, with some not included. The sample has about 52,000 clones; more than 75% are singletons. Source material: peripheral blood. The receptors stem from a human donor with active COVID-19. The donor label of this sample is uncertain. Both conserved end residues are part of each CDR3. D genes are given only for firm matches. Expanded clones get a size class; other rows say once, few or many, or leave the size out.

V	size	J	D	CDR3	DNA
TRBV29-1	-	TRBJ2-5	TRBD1	CSVVQGTETQYF	TGCAGCGTTGTACAGGGGACAGAGACCCAGTACTTC
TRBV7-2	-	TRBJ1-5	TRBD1	CASSFSGAGGAGSNQPQHF	TGTGCCAGCAGCTTTTCTGGGGCAGGGGGCGCGGGGAGCAATCAGCCCCAGCATTTT
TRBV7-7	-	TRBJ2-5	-	CASSLARGILLQETQYF	TGTGCTAGCAGCTTGGCCAGGGGAATCCTCCTACAAGAGACCCAGTACTTC
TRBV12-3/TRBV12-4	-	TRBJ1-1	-	CASSRVNTEAFF	TGTGCCAGCAGCAGGGTAAACACTGAAGCTTTCTTT
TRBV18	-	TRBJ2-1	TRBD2	CASSPTSGGLAYNEQFF	TGTGCCAGCTCACCTACTAGCGGGGGGCTCGCCTACAATGAGCAGTTCTTC
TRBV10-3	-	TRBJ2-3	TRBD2	CAIRPGLAGGRITDTQYF	TGTGCCATCAGGCCGGGACTAGCGGGGGGGCGTATCACAGATACGCAGTATTTT
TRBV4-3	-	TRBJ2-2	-	CASSLPGNTGELFF	TGCGCCAGCAGCCTCCCGGGTAACACCGGGGAGCTGTTTTTT
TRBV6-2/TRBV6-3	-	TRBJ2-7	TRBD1	CASSSRAGTGGREQYF	TGTGCCAGCAGCTCTAGGGCCGGGACAGGAGGTCGCGAGCAGTACTTC
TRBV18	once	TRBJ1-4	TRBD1	CASSRTGVSTNEKLFF	TGTGCCAGCTCACGGACAGGGGTTTCAACTAATGAAAAACTGTTTTTT
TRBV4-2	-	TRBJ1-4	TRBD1	CASSQVTGDNEKLFF	TGTGCCAGCAGCCAAGTTACAGGGGATAATGAAAAACTGTTTTTT
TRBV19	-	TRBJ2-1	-	CAIKGIPGDEQFF	TGTGCCATTAAGGGGATTCCAGGGGATGAGCAGTTCTTC
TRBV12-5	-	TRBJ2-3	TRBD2	CASGSGTSGRTDTQYF	TGTGCTAGTGGTTCCGGGACTAGCGGCCGCACAGATACGCAGTATTTT
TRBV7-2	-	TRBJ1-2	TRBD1	CASSSGQGIYGYTF	TGTGCCAGCAGCTCGGGACAGGGCATCTATGGCTACACCTTC
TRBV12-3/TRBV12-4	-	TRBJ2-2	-	CASSFARTGELFF	TGTGCCAGCAGTTTCGCGCGCACCGGGGAGCTGTTTTTT
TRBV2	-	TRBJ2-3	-	CASRGGTSTDTQYF	TGTGCCAGCAGGGGGGGTACTAGCACAGATACGCAGTATTTT
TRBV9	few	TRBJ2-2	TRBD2	CASSIGTSGGLGTGELFF	TGTGCCAGCAGCATCGGGACTAGCGGGGGGTTAGGCACCGGGGAGCTGTTTTTT
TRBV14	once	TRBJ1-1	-	CASSLQENTEAFF	TGTGCCAGCAGCCTACAGGAGAACACTGAAGCTTTCTTT
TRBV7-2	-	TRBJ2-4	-	CASSPSGVAKNIQYF	TGTGCCAGCAGTCCTTCCGGGGTAGCCAAAAACATTCAGTACTTC
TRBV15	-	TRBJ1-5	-	CATSRDSYSNQPQHF	TGTGCCACCAGCAGGGACAGCTATAGCAATCAGCCCCAGCATTTT
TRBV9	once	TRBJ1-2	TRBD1	CASSPGTGLTNYGYTF	TGTGCCAGCAGCCCCGGGACAGGGCTGACTAACTATGGCTACACCTTC
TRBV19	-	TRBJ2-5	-	CASSIRAGVETQYF	TGTGCCAGTAGTATACGGGCAGGGGTAGAGACCCAGTACTTC
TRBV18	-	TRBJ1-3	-	CASSPRTLDSGNTIYF	TGTGCCAGCTCACCACGGACTTTAGACTCTGGAAACACCATATATTTT
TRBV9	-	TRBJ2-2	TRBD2	CASGWTSGGKNTGELFF	TGTGCCAGCGGTTGGACTAGCGGGGGGAAGAACACCGGGGAGCTGTTTTTT
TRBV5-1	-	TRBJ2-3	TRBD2	CASSMRGFGADTQYF	TGCGCCAGCAGTATGCGGGGGTTTGGCGCAGATACGCAGTATTTT
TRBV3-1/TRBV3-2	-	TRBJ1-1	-	CASSHLQTRTEAFF	TGTGCCAGCAGCCATCTCCAAACTCGGACTGAAGCTTTCTTT
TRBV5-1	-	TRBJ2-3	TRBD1	CASSSGQGYADTQYF	TGCGCCAGCAGCTCCGGACAGGGGTACGCAGATACGCAGTATTTT
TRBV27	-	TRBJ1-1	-	CASSLGRSTEAFF	TGTGCCAGCAGTTTGGGGAGAAGCACTGAAGCTTTCTTT
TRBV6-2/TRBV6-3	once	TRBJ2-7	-	CASSYNRNYEQYF	TGTGCCAGCAGTTACAACAGGAACTACGAGCAGTACTTC
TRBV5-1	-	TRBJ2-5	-	CASSLGTVKETQYF	TGCGCCAGCAGCTTGGGGACAGTAAAAGAGACCCAGTACTTC
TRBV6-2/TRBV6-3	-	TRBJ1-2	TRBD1	CASSYQSRTQDRVKF	TGTGCCAGCAGTTACCAGAGCCGTACCCAAGACAGGGTGAAGTTC
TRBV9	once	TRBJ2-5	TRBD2	CASSVGSLAGGGPQETQYF	TGTGCCAGCAGCGTAGGGTCGCTAGCGGGGGGGGGCCCCCAAGAGACCCAGTACTTC
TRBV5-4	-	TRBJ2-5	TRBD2	CASSLGLAGEETQYF	TGTGCCAGCAGCTTGGGACTAGCGGGGGAAGAGACCCAGTACTTC
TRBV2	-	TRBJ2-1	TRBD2	CARRTSGASQDFF	TGTGCCAGACGGACTAGCGGGGCCAGTCAGGACTTCTTC
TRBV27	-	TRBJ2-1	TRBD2	CASSVASGGYNEQFF	TGTGCCAGCAGCGTAGCTAGCGGGGGGTACAATGAGCAGTTCTTC
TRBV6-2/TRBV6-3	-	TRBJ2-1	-	CASGRAGTSYNEQFF	TGTGCCAGCGGCCGGGCGGGGACTTCCTACAATGAGCAGTTCTTC
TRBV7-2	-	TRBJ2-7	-	CASSTGQRSYEQYF	TGTGCCAGCAGCACCGGACAGCGCTCCTACGAGCAGTACTTC
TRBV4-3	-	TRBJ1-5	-	CASSQAVSGRAQPQHF	TGCGCCAGCAGCCAAGCGGTTTCGGGCAGGGCTCAGCCCCAGCATTTT
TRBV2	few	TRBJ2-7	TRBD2	CASSDGGGAWEQYF	TGTGCCAGCAGTGATGGCGGGGGGGCCTGGGAGCAGTACTTC
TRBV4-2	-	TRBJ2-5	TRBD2	CASSQESGGGWETQYF	TGTGCCAGCAGCCAAGAGTCCGGGGGGGGCTGGGAGACCCAGTACTTC
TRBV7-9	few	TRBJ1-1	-	CASSPKVWGGTEAFF	TGTGCCAGCAGCCCCAAGGTTTGGGGGGGCACTGAAGCTTTCTTT
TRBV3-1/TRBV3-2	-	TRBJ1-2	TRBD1	CASSQKLGTGSGYTF	TGTGCCAGCAGCCAAAAGCTAGGGACAGGGAGTGGCTACACCTTC
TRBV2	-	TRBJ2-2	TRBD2	CASSVWSGGAGELFF	TGTGCCAGCAGTGTATGGAGCGGGGGGGCCGGGGAGCTGTTTTTT
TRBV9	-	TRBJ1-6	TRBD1	CASSVGSGGYNSPLHF	TGTGCCAGCAGCGTAGGTTCAGGGGGCTATAATTCACCCCTCCACTTT
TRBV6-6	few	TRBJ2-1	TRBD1	CASRPGTGGNEQFF	TGTGCCAGCAGGCCCGGGACAGGGGGCAATGAGCAGTTCTTC
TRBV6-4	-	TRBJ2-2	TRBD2	CASSDSISSGAGELFF	TGTGCCAGCAGTGACTCGATATCCAGCGGGGCCGGGGAGCTGTTTTTT
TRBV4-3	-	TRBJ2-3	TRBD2	CASSIAGGRTDTQYF	TGCGCCAGCAGTATAGCGGGGGGGCGGACAGATACGCAGTATTTT
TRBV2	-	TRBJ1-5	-	CASSDWGGSNQPQHF	TGTGCCAGCAGTGACTGGGGGGGGAGCAATCAGCCCCAGCATTTT
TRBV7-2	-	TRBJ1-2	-	CASSPGGQGGYTF	TGTGCCAGCAGCCCCGGGGGGCAGGGGGGCTACACCTTC
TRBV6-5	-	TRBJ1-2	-	CASSYAPGAKRGGYTF	TGTGCCAGCAGTTACGCCCCAGGGGCGAAGCGTGGCGGCTACACCTTC
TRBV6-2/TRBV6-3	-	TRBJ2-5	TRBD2	CASSYLSGGWVEQETQYF	TGTGCCAGCAGTTACTTATCGGGGGGTTGGGTTGAGCAAGAGACCCAGTACTTC
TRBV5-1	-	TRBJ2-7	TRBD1	CASSRDRGLYEQYF	TGCGCCAGCAGCCGGGACAGGGGTCTGTACGAGCAGTACTTC
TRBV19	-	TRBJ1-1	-	CASSINSNTEAFF	TGTGCCAGTAGTATCAACTCGAACACTGAAGCTTTCTTT
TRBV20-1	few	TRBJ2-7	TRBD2	CSASPSGENYEQYF	TGCAGTGCTAGTCCTAGCGGAGAAAACTACGAGCAGTACTTC
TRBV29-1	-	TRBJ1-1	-	CSVGGKGPNTEAFF	TGCAGCGTGGGAGGTAAGGGACCGAACACTGAAGCTTTCTTT